This passage covers 15 T cell receptor beta chains from one sample sequenced in a study of immune cell composition in non-small cell lung cancer. The repertoire was sequenced with immunoSEQ multiplex PCR; TCRdb's copy has only in-frame clones and lacks some. The sample has about 2,800 clones; about 79% are singletons. Sequencing was performed on lung tumor tissue. Receptor source: a human donor with non-small cell lung cancer.

This chain joins TRBV5-8 and TRBJ1-4; the D gene is possibly TRBD1 (6 bases). The V and J ends lost 2 bases and 8 bases respectively, with 16 bases between them. The CDR3 totals 15 residues. CDR1 and CDR2 (germline): SGHTS, YDEGEE. The CDR3 region is CASSFGAGDSEKLFF. CDR3 sequence (DNA): TGTGCCAGCAGCTTTGGGGCAGGGGATAGCGAAAAACTGTTTTTT.

The chain's CDR3 is CASFPGQTNQPQHF. CDR3 bases: TGTGCCAGTTTCCCGGGACAGACTAATCAGCCCCAGCATTTT. The chain has TRBV6-1 and TRBJ1-5, with 7 bases identical to TRBD1. Germline values: CDR1 MNHNS, CDR2 SASEGT. The length of the CDR3 is 14 residues. V trimming: 9 bases; J trimming: 4 bases; junction bases outside the gene matches: 9.

The chain links TRBV11-3 to TRBJ2-1, with TRBD1 matching over 8 bases. This CDR3 contains 15 residues. J was trimmed by 9 bases and V by 5 bases; bases with no gene match: 12. Germline CDR1 and CDR2: SGHNT and YENEEA. The CDR3 coding sequence is TGTGCCAGCAGCACACACAGGGGGGCGCTTGGTGAGCAGTTCTTC. It codes for CASSTHRGALGEQFF.

A single count supports this clone. The gene calls are TRBV2 and TRBJ2-5; 7 bases match TRBD2. This CDR3 spans 12 amino acids. Germline V lookup: CDR1 SNHLY, CDR2 FYNNEI. V was pared by 8 bases and J by 2 bases, with 2 bases of the junction left unmatched. CDR3 residues: CASGGDQETQYF. The CDR3 DNA is TGTGCCAGCGGGGGGGATCAAGAGACCCAGTACTTC.

This clone was observed once. The CDR3 here is CASPGTGGPSYNEQFF. Here the CDR3 DNA reads TGTGCCAGCCCTGGGACGGGAGGGCCCTCCTACAATGAGCAGTTCTTC. The chain links TRBV7-9 to TRBJ2-1; 8 bases are a match to TRBD2. V lost 8 bases, J lost 0 bases, and 9 bases stayed unmatched. From germline, CDR1 is SEHNR and CDR2 FQNEAQ (reference sequence). The CDR3 totals 16 residues. Complete variable domain (other parts from reference TRBV7-9 and TRBJ2-1): DTGVSQNPRHKITKRGQNVTFRCDPISEHNRLYWYRQTLGQGPEFLTYFQNEAQLEKSRLLSDRFSAERPKGSFSTLEIQRTEQGDSAMYLCASPGTGGPSYNEQFFGPGTRLTVL.

This clone turned up a few times. The chain recombines TRBV27 with TRBJ1-6; 9 bases are a match to TRBD1. The CDR3 is 16 residues long. Germline V gene lookup returns CDR1 MNHEY and CDR2 SMNVEV (reference sequence). The V and J ends lost 6 bases and 6 bases, in that order; junction bases with no gene match: 9. Written as DNA, the CDR3 is TGTGCCAGCAGCACGGGACAGGGTTTGATTAATTCACCCCTCCACTTT. Protein: CASSTGQGLINSPLHF.

This clone was recorded a few times. The chain's CDR3 is CASSRTILAGATDTQYF. The CDR3 region has the DNA TGTGCCAGCAGCAGAACAATACTAGCGGGAGCCACAGATACGCAGTATTTT. The chain has TRBV7-2 and TRBJ2-3, with TRBD2 identical over 11 bases. CDR1 is SGHTA and CDR2 is FQGNSA in the germline V gene. V shed 5 bases, J shed 2 bases, and the junction held 9 bases outside the gene matches. CDR3 length equals 17 residues.

The chain recombines TRBV4-3 with TRBJ2-3, with D perhaps TRBD1 (6 bases). From germline, CDR1 is LGHNA and CDR2 YSLEER. The CDR3 is 16 residues long. The V end lost 5 bases, the J end lost 4 bases, and 19 bases lay between the germline ends. For the CDR3, the DNA is TGCGCCAGCAGCGGGGATGGAACAGGGCCTCCAGATACGCAGTATTTT. This sequence encodes CASSGDGTGPPDTQYF.

The chain has TRBV5-4 and TRBJ1-4, with 9 bases aligning to TRBD1. Germline V CDR1 and CDR2: SGHNT, YYREEE (reference sequence). Trimming cost V 4 bases and J 7 bases; bases outside gene matches: 5. This CDR3 has 14 residues. The CDR3 coding sequence is TGTGCCAGCAGCCCGGGACAGGGCCGTGAAAAACTGTTTTTT. It yields the protein CASSPGQGREKLFF. The variable domain in full, with the rest retrieved from reference TRBV5-4 and TRBJ1-4, is ETGVTQSPTHLIKTRGQQVTLRCSSQSGHNTVSWYQQALGQGPQFIFQYYREEENGRGNFPPRFSGLQFPNYSSELNVNALELDDSALYLCASSPGQGREKLFFGSGTQLSVL.

The CDR3 here is CASSLEAGTDTQYF. CDR3 in DNA: TGTGCCAGCAGCTTAGAAGCGGGCACAGATACGCAGTATTTT. J is TRBJ2-3 and V is TRBV7-6, with TRBD2 as a possible D gene (5 bases). Germline values: CDR1 SGHVS, CDR2 FNYEAQ. CDR3 size: 14 residues. V dropped 1 base and J dropped 1 base, with 6 bases sitting between them.

The rearrangement joins TRBV19 to TRBJ2-7; 9 nucleotides match TRBD1. This CDR3 has 15 amino acids. V was clipped by 4 bases and J by 2 bases; unmatched bases: 6. Germline CDR1 reads LNHDA; CDR2 reads SQIVND (reference sequence). The CDR3 reads CASSKGQGIPYEQYF. The CDR3 DNA is TGTGCCAGTAGTAAGGGACAGGGTATTCCCTACGAGCAGTACTTC.

The chain recombines TRBV20-1 with TRBJ2-7; D possibly corresponds to TRBD1 (5 bases). The CDR3 contains 11 residues. V was cut by 7 bases and J by 2 bases, with 9 bases left in between. Germline CDR1 is DFQATT and CDR2 is SNEGSKA (reference sequence). CDR3 DNA sequence: TGCAGTGTCCAGGGCACCTACGAGCAGTACTTC. It is translated as CSVQGTYEQYF.

The chain uses TRBV19 and TRBJ2-1; TRBD1 agrees at 7 bases. Looked up from germline, CDR1 is LNHDA and CDR2 is SQIVND (reference sequence). CDR3 length: 14 amino acids. Losses at the gene ends were 3 bases for V and 7 bases for J; bases not matched to a gene: 6. The CDR3 coding sequence is TGTGCCAGTAGTATCGTACCAGGGGGTAATGAGCAGTTCTTC. As protein: CASSIVPGGNEQFF.

V usage is TRBV25-1 and J usage is TRBJ2-4; D possibly corresponds to TRBD1 (6 bases). The V gene's germline CDR1 is MGHDK and CDR2 SYGVNS. V lost 4 bases to trimming and J lost 2 bases, with 12 bases between them. This CDR3 is built from 15 residues. The CDR3 DNA reads as TGTGCCAGCAGTGGGGCAGGGGAGTCCAAAAACATTCAGTACTTC. It translates to CASSGAGESKNIQYF.

This chain uses TRBV7-8 with TRBJ2-3; weak D call: TRBD1 (6 bases). Trimming took off 1 base at V and 2 bases at J, with 10 bases between the two ends. The CDR3 totals 15 residues. The V gene's germline CDR1 is SGHVS and CDR2 FQNEAQ. CDR3 DNA sequence: TGTGCCAGCAGCTTAGTCCGGACAGACACAGATACGCAGTATTTT. Translating it yields CASSLVRTDTDTQYF.